The next 10 T cell receptor beta chains were all read from a single sample in a study of Ad26.COV2.S vaccination and SARS-CoV-2 variants. Treatment reported: 19 received Ad26.COV2.S at low or high dose, single or two shots; roughly five received placebo; per-sample allocation not given. Collection of the samples took place on day 63 after the first injection of vaccine or placebo. Generated by immunoSEQ multiplex PCR, the TCRdb table keeps only in-frame clones and is missing some. The data contain some 390,000 clones, around 91% of them singletons. The sample was peripheral blood, taken in a trial of Ad26.COV2.S vaccine versus placebo. The receptors were gathered from a person aged 18 to 65 who received the Ad26.COV2.S COVID-19 vaccine or a placebo.

V is TRBV4-2 and J is TRBJ2-3; D possibly uses TRBD1 or TRBD2 (6 bases each). The CDR3 is made up of 15 amino acids. Germline V CDR1 and CDR2: LGHNA, YNFKEQ. The V end lost 1 base, the J end lost 4 bases, and 12 bases lay between the germline ends. The DNA for the CDR3 is TGTGCCAGCAGCCAAGGCAGGGGCGGGGCAGATACGCAGTATTTT. It encodes CASSQGRGGADTQYF.

This clone was detected a few times. The chain combines TRBV7-8 with TRBJ2-7; TRBD1 matches at 10 bases. Germline V gene data show CDR1 as SGHVS and CDR2 as FQNEAQ. The CDR3 is 16 amino acids. The J segment lost 3 bases and the V segment lost 4 bases, leaving 9 bases of the junction unmatched. In nucleotides, the CDR3 is TGTGCCAGCAGCTCTCAAGGACAGGGGGGCTTCTACGAGCAGTACTTC. Translation: CASSSQGQGGFYEQYF.

The rearrangement uses TRBV7-2 and TRBJ2-1; 7 positions agree with TRBD2. The CDR3 is 12 residues long. Germline V lookup: CDR1 SGHTA, CDR2 FQGNSA. V gave up 4 bases and J gave up 11 bases; unmatched junction bases: 5. The CDR3 sequence is CASSSNSGKQFF. CDR3 nucleotide sequence: TGTGCCAGCAGCTCTAACAGCGGGAAGCAGTTCTTC.

The J gene is TRBJ2-6, the V gene TRBV12-5, with TRBD1 matching 7 bases. V shed 6 bases and J 0 bases; nucleotides not matched to a gene: 5. This CDR3 comprises 16 residues. Per the germline V gene, CDR1 is LGHNT and CDR2 is FRNRAP. CDR3 region: CASGLGQNSGANVLTF. In DNA form, the CDR3 reads TGTGCTAGTGGCCTGGGACAGAACTCTGGGGCCAACGTCCTGACTTTC.

The V call is TRBV4-3, the J call TRBJ1-2; the match to TRBD1 covers 7 bases. Germline CDR1 is LGHNA and CDR2 is YSLEER. The CDR3 is 15 residues long. V lost 0 bases, J lost 3 bases, and 4 bases stayed unmatched. The CDR3 loop reads CASSQEQGRHYGYTF. CDR3 DNA: TGCGCCAGCAGCCAAGAACAGGGGAGGCACTATGGCTACACCTTC.

The CDR3 loop is CSASKGRYNEQFF. The CDR3 coding sequence is TGCAGTGCTAGTAAGGGGAGATACAATGAGCAGTTCTTC. The V gene is TRBV20-1, the J gene TRBJ2-1, with D perhaps assigned TRBD1 or TRBD2 (5 bases each). This CDR3 is 13 amino acids long. The V gene's germline CDR1 is DFQATT and CDR2 SNEGSKA (reference sequence). The V gene lost 3 bases and the J gene lost 4 bases, with 10 bases spanning the gap.

The DNA of the CDR3 is TGTGCCAGCAGCTTGGGTAGGGCGACGGGGGAGCTGTTTTTT. Its protein product is CASSLGRATGELFF. The chain links TRBV5-6 to TRBJ2-2; no definite D call. Trimming took off 0 bases at V and 8 bases at J, with 11 bases between the two ends. Germline V CDR1 and CDR2: SGHDT, YYEEEE. The CDR3 covers 14 residues.

The chain uses TRBV11-2 and TRBJ2-3; TRBD2 matches at 7 bases. This CDR3 contains 17 residues. Germline CDR1 and CDR2: SGHAT and FQNNGV. Trimming took 4 bases from V and 0 from J; bases not matched to a gene: 10. The CDR3 loop reads CASSYPRLASSTDTQYF. The CDR3 DNA sequence: TGTGCCAGCAGCTACCCCCGACTAGCCTCTAGCACAGATACGCAGTATTTT.

This clone showed up just once. This sequence joins TRBV5-1 and TRBJ1-4; a possible D gene is TRBD1 (5 bases). Trimming shortened V by 1 base and J by 2 bases, and 9 bases separated the two germline ends. Germline V gene sequence: CDR1 SGHRS, CDR2 YFSETQ. The CDR3 is 15 amino acids. The CDR3 region is CASSLWGMTNEKLFF. CDR3 DNA: TGCGCCAGCAGCTTGTGGGGGATGACTAATGAAAAACTGTTTTTT. Full variable domain (missing parts from reference TRBV5-1 and TRBJ1-4): KAGVTQTPRYLIKTRGQQVTLSCSPISGHRSVSWYQQTPGQGLQFLFEYFSETQRNKGNFPGRFSGRQFSNSRSEMNVSTLELGDSALYLCASSLWGMTNEKLFFGSGTQLSVL.

The chain joins TRBV7-2 to TRBJ2-3, with 8 bases fitting TRBD1. The V and J ends lost 7 bases and 6 bases, in that order; junction bases with no gene match: 12. The CDR3 covers 15 residues. Looked up from germline, CDR1 is SGHTA and CDR2 is FQGNSA. The CDR3 nucleotides read TGTGCCAGCACTGCTTATGGACAGGGTCTCGATACGCAGTATTTT. This sequence encodes CASTAYGQGLDTQYF.